This T cell receptor beta chain was recorded in a study of blood T cells in healthy people across ages. Overall study findings and caveats: The diversity estimates, figures obtained from one million T cells, were considered underestimates. Older age coincided with a roughly linear decline in TCR beta diversity per million T cells.

Points on this clonotype: Antigen: not known.

CDR1 is DFQATT, CDR2 SNEGSKA, per germline (reference sequence). This CDR3 comprises 15 residues. Trimming left V 3 bases short and J 0 bases short, with 9 bases between. A sample-barcoded 5' primer and a J-beta primer mix were used in a second PCR of roughly 6 to 11 cycles. Every single cDNA molecule received a tag from a template-switch adaptor with 12 random nucleotides. MiXCR, run by TCRdb on the 5' RACE reads, gives a single entry per CDR3 protein. The table lists about 680,000 distinct CDR3 sequences, approximately 49% of them singletons, with roughly 30% in the top ten. The chain recombines TRBV20-1 with TRBJ2-6; D may be TRBD1 (5 bases). The sequence came from a woman between 55 and 75 years old in good health. What was sequenced was blood. This chain's CDR3 is CSASHTGSGANVLTF. CDR3 bases: TGCAGTGCTAGCCATACAGGCTCTGGGGCCAACGTCCTGACTTTC.